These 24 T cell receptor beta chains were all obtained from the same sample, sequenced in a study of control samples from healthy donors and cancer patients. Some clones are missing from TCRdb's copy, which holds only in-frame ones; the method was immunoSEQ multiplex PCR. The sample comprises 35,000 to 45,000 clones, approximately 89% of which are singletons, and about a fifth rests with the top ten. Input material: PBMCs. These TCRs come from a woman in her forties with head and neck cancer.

CDR3 nucleotide sequence: TGTGCCAGCAGCTCTACTAGCGGGGGGATTTACGAGCAGTACTTC. Translated: CASSSTSGGIYEQYF. This chain links TRBV4-2 with TRBJ2-7, with 12 positions matching TRBD2. The V segment lost 5 bases and the J segment 4 bases; nucleotides outside the gene matches: 6. Germline lookup yields CDR1 LGHNA and CDR2 YNFKEQ. This CDR3 spans 15 amino acids.

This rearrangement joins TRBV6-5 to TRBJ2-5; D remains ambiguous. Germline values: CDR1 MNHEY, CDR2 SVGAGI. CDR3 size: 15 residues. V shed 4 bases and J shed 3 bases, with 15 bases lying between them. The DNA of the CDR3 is TGTGCCAGCAGTTTCGTGGCAGGAGAAAAAGAGACCCAGTACTTC. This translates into CASSFVAGEKETQYF.

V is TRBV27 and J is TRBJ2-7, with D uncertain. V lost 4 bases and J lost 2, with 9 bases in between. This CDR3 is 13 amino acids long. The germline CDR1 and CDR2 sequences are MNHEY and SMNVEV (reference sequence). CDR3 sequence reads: CASSYKVTYEQYF. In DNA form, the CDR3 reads TGTGCCAGCAGTTACAAGGTTACCTACGAGCAGTACTTC.

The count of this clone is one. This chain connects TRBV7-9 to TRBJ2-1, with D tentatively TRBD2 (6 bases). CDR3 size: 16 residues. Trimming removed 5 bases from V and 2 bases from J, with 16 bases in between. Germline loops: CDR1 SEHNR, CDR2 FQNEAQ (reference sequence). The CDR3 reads CASSPPGVATYNEQFF. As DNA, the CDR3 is TGTGCCAGCAGCCCCCCGGGGGTAGCGACCTACAATGAGCAGTTCTTC.

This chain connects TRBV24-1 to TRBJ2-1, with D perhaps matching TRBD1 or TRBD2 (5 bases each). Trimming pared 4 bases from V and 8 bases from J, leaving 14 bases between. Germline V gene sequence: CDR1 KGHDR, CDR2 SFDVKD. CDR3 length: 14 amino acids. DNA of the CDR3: TGTGCCACCAGTGAAGACGGGACGACGGATGAGCAGTTCTTC. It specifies CATSEDGTTDEQFF.

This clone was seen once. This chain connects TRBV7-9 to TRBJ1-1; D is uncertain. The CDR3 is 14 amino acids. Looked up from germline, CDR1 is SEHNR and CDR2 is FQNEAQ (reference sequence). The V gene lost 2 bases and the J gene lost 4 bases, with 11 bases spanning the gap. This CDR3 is CASSLREGSTEAFF. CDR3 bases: TGTGCCAGCAGCTTACGAGAAGGGTCCACTGAAGCTTTCTTT.

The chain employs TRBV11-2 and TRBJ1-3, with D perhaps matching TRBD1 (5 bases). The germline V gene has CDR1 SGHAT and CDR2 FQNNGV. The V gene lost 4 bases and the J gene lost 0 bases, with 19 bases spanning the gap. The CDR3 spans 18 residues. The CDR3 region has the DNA TGTGCCAGCAGCTCTAGGGGAGGCTACCGGGACTCTGGAAACACCATATATTTT. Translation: CASSSRGGYRDSGNTIYF.

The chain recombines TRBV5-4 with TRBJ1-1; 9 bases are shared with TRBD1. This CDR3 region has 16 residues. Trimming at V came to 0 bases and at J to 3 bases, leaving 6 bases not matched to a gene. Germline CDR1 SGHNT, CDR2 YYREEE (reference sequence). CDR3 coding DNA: TGTGCCAGCAGCTTGGGGGGACAGGGCGGAGACACTGAAGCTTTCTTT. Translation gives CASSLGGQGGDTEAFF. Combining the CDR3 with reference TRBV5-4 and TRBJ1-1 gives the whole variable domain ETGVTQSPTHLIKTRGQQVTLRCSSQSGHNTVSWYQQALGQGPQFIFQYYREEENGRGNFPPRFSGLQFPNYSSELNVNALELDDSALYLCASSLGGQGGDTEAFFGQGTRLTVV.

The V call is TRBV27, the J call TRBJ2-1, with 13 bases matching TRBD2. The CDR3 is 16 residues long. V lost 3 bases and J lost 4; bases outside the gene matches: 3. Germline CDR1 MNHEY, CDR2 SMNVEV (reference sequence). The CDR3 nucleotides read TGTGCCAGCAGTTTCCGGGGACTAGCGGGATACAATGAGCAGTTCTTC. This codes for CASSFRGLAGYNEQFF.

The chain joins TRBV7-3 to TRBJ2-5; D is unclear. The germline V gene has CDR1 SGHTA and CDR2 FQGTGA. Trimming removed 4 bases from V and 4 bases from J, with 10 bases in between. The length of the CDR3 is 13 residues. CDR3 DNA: TGTGCCAGCAGCTCCGATGTTCGAGAGACCCAGTACTTC. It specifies CASSSDVRETQYF. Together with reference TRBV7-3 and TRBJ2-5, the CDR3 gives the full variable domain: GAGVSQTPSNKVTEKGKYVELRCDPISGHTALYWYRQSLGQGPEFLIYFQGTGAADDSGLPNDRFFAVRPEGSVSTLKIQRTERGDSAVYLCASSSDVRETQYFGPGTRLLVL.

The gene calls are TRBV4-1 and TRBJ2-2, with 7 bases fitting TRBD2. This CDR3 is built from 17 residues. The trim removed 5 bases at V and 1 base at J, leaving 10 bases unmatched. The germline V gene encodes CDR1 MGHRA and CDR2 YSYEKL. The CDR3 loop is CASSYHSERGNTGELFF. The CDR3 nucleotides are TGCGCCAGCAGCTACCACAGTGAGCGGGGGAACACCGGGGAGCTGTTTTTT.

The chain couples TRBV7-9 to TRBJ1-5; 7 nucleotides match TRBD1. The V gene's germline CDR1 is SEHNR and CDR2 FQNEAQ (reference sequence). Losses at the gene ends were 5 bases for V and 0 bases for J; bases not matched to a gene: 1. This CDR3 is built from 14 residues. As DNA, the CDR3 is TGTGCCAGCAGCGGGGACAGTAGCAATCAGCCCCAGCATTTT. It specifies CASSGDSSNQPQHF.

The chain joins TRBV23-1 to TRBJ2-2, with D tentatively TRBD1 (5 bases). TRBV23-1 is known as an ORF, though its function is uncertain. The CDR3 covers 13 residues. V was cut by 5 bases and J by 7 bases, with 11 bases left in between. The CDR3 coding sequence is TGCGCCAGCAGTGACACAGGCATCGGGGAGCTGTTTTTT. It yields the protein CASSDTGIGELFF.

The CDR3 sequence: CASSQELAGASKDTQYF. In DNA, the CDR3 is TGTGCCAGCAGCCAGGAACTAGCGGGAGCATCCAAGGATACGCAGTATTTT. The chain couples TRBV3-1 (or the pseudogene TRBV3-2) to TRBJ2-3; 11 bases match TRBD2. The germline V gene has CDR1 LGHDT and CDR2 YNNKEL (reference sequence). The trim removed 3 bases at V and 6 bases at J, leaving 11 bases unmatched. This CDR3 spans 17 amino acids.

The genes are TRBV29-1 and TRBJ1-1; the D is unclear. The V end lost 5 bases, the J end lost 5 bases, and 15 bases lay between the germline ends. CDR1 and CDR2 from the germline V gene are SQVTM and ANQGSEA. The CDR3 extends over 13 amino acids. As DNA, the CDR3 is TGCAGCGTTTCTTTGAACACGGGGACTGAAGCTTTCTTT. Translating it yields CSVSLNTGTEAFF.

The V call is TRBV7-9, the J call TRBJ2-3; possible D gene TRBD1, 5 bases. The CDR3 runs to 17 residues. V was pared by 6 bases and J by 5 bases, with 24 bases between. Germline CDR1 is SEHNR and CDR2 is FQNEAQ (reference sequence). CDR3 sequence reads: CASSSSWAGPRGDTQYF. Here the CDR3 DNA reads TGTGCCAGCAGTTCCTCGTGGGCAGGGCCTAGGGGAGATACGCAGTATTTT.

The CDR3 region has the DNA TGTGCCAGCAGTTTGAGGGGGCAAAAGACCCAGTACTTC. The encoded protein is CASSLRGQKTQYF. The chain recombines TRBV28 with TRBJ2-5, with 7 positions matching TRBD1. The CDR3 has 13 residues. Per the germline V gene, CDR1 is MDHEN and CDR2 is SYDVKM. After removal of 3 bases from V and 6 bases from J, the junction contained 4 bases not matched to a gene.

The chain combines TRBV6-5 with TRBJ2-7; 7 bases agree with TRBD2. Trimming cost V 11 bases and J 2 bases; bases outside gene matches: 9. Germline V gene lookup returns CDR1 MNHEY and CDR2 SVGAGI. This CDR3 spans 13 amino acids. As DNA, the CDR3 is TGTGCCGGGGGGGAGCGGGGACCCTACGAGCAGTACTTC. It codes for CAGGERGPYEQYF.

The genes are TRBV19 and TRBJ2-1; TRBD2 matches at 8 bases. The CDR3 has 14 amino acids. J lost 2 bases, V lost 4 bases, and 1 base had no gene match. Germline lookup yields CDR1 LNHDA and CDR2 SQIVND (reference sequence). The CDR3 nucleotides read TGTGCCAGTAGTAAGCGGGAGACCTACAATGAGCAGTTCTTC. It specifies CASSKRETYNEQFF.

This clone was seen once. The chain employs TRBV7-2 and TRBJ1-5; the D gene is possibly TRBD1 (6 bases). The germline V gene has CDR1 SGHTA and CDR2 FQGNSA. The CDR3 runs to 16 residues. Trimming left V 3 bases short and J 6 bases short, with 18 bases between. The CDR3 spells CASSFSSQGRTQPQHF. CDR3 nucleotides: TGTGCCAGCAGCTTTTCGTCACAGGGACGCACTCAGCCCCAGCATTTT.

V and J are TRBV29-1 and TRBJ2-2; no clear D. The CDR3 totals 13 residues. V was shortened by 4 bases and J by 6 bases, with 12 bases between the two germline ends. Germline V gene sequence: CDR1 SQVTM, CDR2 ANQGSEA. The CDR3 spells CSVVIVLSGELFF. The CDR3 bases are TGCAGCGTTGTAATCGTCCTGTCCGGGGAGCTGTTTTTT.

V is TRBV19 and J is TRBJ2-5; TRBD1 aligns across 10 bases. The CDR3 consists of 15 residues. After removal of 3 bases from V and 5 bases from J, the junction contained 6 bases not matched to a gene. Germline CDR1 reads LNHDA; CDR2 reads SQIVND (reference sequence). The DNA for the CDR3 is TGTGCCAGTAGTATTCGGGACAGGGGATTTGAGACCCAGTACTTC. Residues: CASSIRDRGFETQYF.

CDR3 loop: CASSPRMDEQYF. CDR3 DNA: TGTGCCAGCAGCCCCAGGATGGACGAGCAGTACTTC. The chain carries TRBV3-1 (or the pseudogene TRBV3-2) and TRBJ2-7; no reliable D call. This CDR3 spans 12 amino acids. Trimming took 4 bases from V and 5 from J, leaving 9 bases between them. In germline, CDR1 is LGHDT, CDR2 YNNKEL (reference sequence).

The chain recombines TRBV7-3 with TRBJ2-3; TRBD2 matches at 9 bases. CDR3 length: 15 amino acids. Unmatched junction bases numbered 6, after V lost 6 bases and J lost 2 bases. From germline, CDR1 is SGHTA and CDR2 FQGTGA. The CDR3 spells CASSPGTSSTDTQYF. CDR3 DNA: TGTGCCAGCAGTCCCGGGACTAGCTCCACAGATACGCAGTATTTT.